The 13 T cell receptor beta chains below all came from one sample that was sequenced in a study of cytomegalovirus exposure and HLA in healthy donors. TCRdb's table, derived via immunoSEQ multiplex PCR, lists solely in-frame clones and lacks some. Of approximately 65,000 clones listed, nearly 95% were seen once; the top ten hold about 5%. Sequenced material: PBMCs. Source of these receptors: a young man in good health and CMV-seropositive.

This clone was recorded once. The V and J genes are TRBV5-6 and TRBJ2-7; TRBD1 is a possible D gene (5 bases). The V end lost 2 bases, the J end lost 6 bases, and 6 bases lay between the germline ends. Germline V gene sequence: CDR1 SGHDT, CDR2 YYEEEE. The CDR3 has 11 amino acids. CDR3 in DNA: TGTGCCAGCAGCTTCAGGGTCGAGCAGTACTTC. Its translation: CASSFRVEQYF.

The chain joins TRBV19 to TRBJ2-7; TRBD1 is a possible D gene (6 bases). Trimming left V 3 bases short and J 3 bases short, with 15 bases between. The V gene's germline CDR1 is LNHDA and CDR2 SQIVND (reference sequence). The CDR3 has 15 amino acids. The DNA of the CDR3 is TGTGCCAGTAGTATGGGGTCGGGCAGGGGCTACGAGCAGTACTTC. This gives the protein CASSMGSGRGYEQYF.

CDR3 in DNA: TGTGCCACCAGCAGATCCGACAGGGGGCGCGGGCAGTACTTC. Encoded protein: CATSRSDRGRGQYF. The chain carries TRBV15 and TRBJ2-7; the match to TRBD1 covers 10 bases. This CDR3 region has 14 residues. In germline, CDR1 is LNHNV, CDR2 YYDKDF (reference sequence). V lost 2 bases to trimming and J lost 9 bases; unmatched junction nucleotides: 7.

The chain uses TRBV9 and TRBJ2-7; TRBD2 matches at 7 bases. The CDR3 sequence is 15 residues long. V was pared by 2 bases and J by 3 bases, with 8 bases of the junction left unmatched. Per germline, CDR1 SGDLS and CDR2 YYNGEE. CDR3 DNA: TGTGCCAGCAGCGTCGGGGTAGCGGGTCGCTACGAGCAGTACTTC. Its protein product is CASSVGVAGRYEQYF.

CDR3 in amino acids: CASSAGWNTEAFF. CDR3 bases: TGTGCCAGCAGTGCAGGGTGGAACACTGAAGCTTTCTTT. The chain recombines TRBV6-1 with TRBJ1-1, with D perhaps TRBD1 (5 bases). CDR1 and CDR2 from the germline V gene are MNHNS and SASEGT. The CDR3 is 13 amino acids. The germline V and J ends were trimmed by 4 bases and 1 base, with 7 bases remaining between them.

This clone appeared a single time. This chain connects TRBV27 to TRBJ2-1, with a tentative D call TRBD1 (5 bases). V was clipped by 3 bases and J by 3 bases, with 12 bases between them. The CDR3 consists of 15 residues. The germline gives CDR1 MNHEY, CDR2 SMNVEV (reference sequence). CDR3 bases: TGTGCCAGCAGTTTCACAGGTACCAACTACAATGAGCAGTTCTTC. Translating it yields CASSFTGTNYNEQFF.

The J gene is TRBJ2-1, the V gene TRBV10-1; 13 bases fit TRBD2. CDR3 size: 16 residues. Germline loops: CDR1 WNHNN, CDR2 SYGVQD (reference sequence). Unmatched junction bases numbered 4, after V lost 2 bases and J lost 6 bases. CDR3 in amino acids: CASSERGLAGSNEQFF. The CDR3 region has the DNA TGCGCCAGCAGTGAGCGGGGACTAGCGGGATCCAATGAGCAGTTCTTC.

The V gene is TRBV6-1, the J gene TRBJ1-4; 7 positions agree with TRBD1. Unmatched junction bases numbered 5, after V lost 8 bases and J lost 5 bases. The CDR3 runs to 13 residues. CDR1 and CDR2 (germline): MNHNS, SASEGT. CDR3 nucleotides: TGTGCCAGCGCAGGGGGACCCAATGAAAAACTGTTTTTT. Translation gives CASAGGPNEKLFF.

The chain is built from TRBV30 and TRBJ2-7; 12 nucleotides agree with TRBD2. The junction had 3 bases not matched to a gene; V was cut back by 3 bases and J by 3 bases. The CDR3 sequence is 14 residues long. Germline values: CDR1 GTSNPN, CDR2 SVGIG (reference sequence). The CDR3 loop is CAWRRLAGDYEQYF. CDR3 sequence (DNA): TGTGCCTGGAGACGACTAGCGGGGGACTACGAGCAGTACTTC.

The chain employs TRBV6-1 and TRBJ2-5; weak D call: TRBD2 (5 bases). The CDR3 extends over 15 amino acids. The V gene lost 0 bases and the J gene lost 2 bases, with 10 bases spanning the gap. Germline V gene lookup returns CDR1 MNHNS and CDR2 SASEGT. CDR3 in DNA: TGTGCCAGCAGTGAAGCTGGCGGGCAACAAGAGACCCAGTACTTC. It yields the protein CASSEAGGQQETQYF.

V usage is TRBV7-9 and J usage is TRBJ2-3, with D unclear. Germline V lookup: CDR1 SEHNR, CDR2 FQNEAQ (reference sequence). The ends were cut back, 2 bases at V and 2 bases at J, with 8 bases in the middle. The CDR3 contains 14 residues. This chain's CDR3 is CASSLRGITDTQYF. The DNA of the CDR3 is TGTGCCAGCAGCTTAAGAGGTATCACAGATACGCAGTATTTT.

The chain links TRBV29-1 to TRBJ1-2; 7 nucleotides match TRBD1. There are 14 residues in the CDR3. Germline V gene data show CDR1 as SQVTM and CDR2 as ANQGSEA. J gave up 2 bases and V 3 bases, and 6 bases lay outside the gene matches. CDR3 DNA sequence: TGCAGCGTTGACCACGAGGGACAGAACTATGGCTACACCTTC. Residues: CSVDHEGQNYGYTF.

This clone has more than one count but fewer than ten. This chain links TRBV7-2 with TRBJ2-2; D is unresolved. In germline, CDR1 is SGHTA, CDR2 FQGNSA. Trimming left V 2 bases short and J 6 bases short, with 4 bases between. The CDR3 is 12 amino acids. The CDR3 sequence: CASSLNSGELFF. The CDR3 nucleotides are TGTGCCAGCAGCTTAAACTCCGGGGAGCTGTTTTTT.